These T cell receptor beta chains were read from a single sample in a study of T cells in localized non-small cell lung cancer. Assay used: immunoSEQ multiplex PCR; TCRdb lists only in-frame clones, some missing. The sample lists 6,500 to 9,000 clones, approximately 50% occurring once. The sample in question was lymph node tissue, obtained before any cancer treatment. The receptor source for this set is a female donor of 60 years or more with stage I lung adenocarcinoma. Each CDR3 is given with its conserved first and last residue. A D gene is named only where the DNA matches it firmly. The size entry is marked missing in some rows and otherwise reads once, few, many or a size class.

abundance	d_gene	v_gene	j_gene	len	CDR3nt	CDR3aa
few	-	TRBV11-3	TRBJ1-4	16	TGTGCCAGCAGCATGCCCGATGGGGGGCAGGCGGAAAAACTGTTTTTT	CASSMPDGGQAEKLFF
few	TRBD1	TRBV6-7	TRBJ2-7	16	TGTGCCAGCAGTTTACCGCCGACAGGGGGCTCGGCCGGGCAGTACTTC	CASSLPPTGGSAGQYF
-	TRBD2	TRBV6-8	TRBJ2-7	14	TGTGCCAGCAGTTGGGGACTAGACCTCTACGAGCAGTACTTC	CASSWGLDLYEQYF
few	TRBD1	TRBV6-8	TRBJ2-3	13	TGTGCCATACAGGGGGGCCACACAGATACGCAGTATTTT	CAIQGGHTDTQYF
-	-	TRBV28	TRBJ2-3	14	TGTGCCAGCAATACAGGGTCACACACAGATACGCAGTATTTT	CASNTGSHTDTQYF
-	-	TRBV30	TRBJ1-6	16	TGTGCCTGGAGCTACCCGGGGAACTCCTATAATTCACCCCTCCACTTT	CAWSYPGNSYNSPLHF
-	TRBD1	TRBV28	TRBJ2-1	13	TGTGCCAGCAGCAACCACAGGGGAAGTGAGCAGTTCTTC	CASSNHRGSEQFF
once	-	TRBV28	TRBJ2-6	12	TGTGCCAGCAAAGCTGGGGCCAACGTCCTGACTTTC	CASKAGANVLTF
-	TRBD1	TRBV30	TRBJ1-6	14	TGTGCCTGGAGTGTACCAGGGGGTAATTCACCCCTCCACTTT	CAWSVPGGNSPLHF
-	-	TRBV6-4	TRBJ2-1	16	TGTGCCAGCAGTGCGTCAACAGGGTTTTACTATGATGAGCAGTTCTTC	CASSASTGFYYDEQFF
-	TRBD2	TRBV7-6	TRBJ2-1	17	TGTGCCAGCAGCTTAGTCGGGTCTAGCGGGGGGTGGAATGAGCAGTTCTTC	CASSLVGSSGGWNEQFF
-	-	TRBV18	TRBJ1-1	15	TGTGCCAGCTCAGTCTCACGAGATCGGGGATCTGAAGCTTTCTTT	CASSVSRDRGSEAFF
-	-	TRBV6-8	TRBJ1-2	16	TGTGCCAGCAGTTACAGTACGGAGCCAGCTAACTATGGCTACACCTTC	CASSYSTEPANYGYTF
-	-	TRBV23-1	TRBJ2-5	17	TGCGCCAGCAGTCAGCTAGGTGGTCAGATGATTTTGGAGACCCAGTACTTC	CASSQLGGQMILETQYF
-	TRBD1	TRBV28	TRBJ1-4	13	TGTGCCAGCGAGTCCGGGACAGGGGAAAAACTGTTTTTT	CASESGTGEKLFF
few	TRBD1	TRBV11-3	TRBJ1-6	16	TGTGCCAGCAGCTCGAGATCCGGGACAGGTTATTCACCCCTCCACTTT	CASSSRSGTGYSPLHF
-	-	TRBV5-1	TRBJ1-1	15	TGCGCCAGCAGCTCCGCGGGGGCCCGGAACACTGAAGCTTTCTTT	CASSSAGARNTEAFF
-	-	TRBV19	TRBJ1-2	15	TGTGCCAGTAGTATACGGACCGCCGGAGGCTATGGCTACACCTTC	CASSIRTAGGYGYTF
once	TRBD2	TRBV18	TRBJ2-7	16	TGTGCCAGCTCACCGGGACTAGCGGTAAGCTCCTACGAGCAGTACTTC	CASSPGLAVSSYEQYF
few	-	TRBV1	TRBJ2-3	16	TGCGCCAGCAGCCAAGACGGGGGATATGGCACAGATACGCAGTATTTT	CASSQDGGYGTDTQYF
medium-sized	-	TRBV11-3	TRBJ1-1	15	TGTGCCAGCAGCTTAACCCCCGGGAGGGACACTGAAGCTTTCTTT	CASSLTPGRDTEAFF
-	TRBD2	TRBV11-3	TRBJ2-1	15	TGTGCCAGCAGCTTAGGCTCTAGCGGGAACGAAAAGCAGTTCTTC	CASSLGSSGNEKQFF
few	-	TRBV6-8	TRBJ1-5	13	TGTGCCAGCAGTCGGCGAGAGGATCAGCCCCAGCATTTT	CASSRREDQPQHF
-	TRBD1	TRBV9	TRBJ2-7	14	TGTGCCAGCAGCGCCGGGGACAGGGTCTACGAGCAGTACTTC	CASSAGDRVYEQYF
few	TRBD1	TRBV9	TRBJ1-1	14	TGTGCCAGCAGCGGACAGGGCCTGAACACTGAAGCTTTCTTT	CASSGQGLNTEAFF
-	TRBD1	TRBV19	TRBJ1-2	14	TGTGCCACAGACGACAGGGGGGGACCCTATGGCTACACCTTC	CATDDRGGPYGYTF
few	-	TRBV6-8	TRBJ2-6	13	TGTGCCAGCAAGGGGTCCGGGGCCAACGTCCTGACTTTC	CASKGSGANVLTF
few	TRBD1	TRBV25-1	TRBJ1-2	15	TGTGCCAGCAGTGTAGCGGGACAGGGAATCTATGGCTACACCTTC	CASSVAGQGIYGYTF
few	-	TRBV11-3	TRBJ2-2	14	TGTGCCAGCAGCTTTACGGATGGCACCGGGGAGCTGTTTTTT	CASSFTDGTGELFF
-	-	TRBV6-8	TRBJ1-1	20	TGTGCCAGCAGTTACTCGTTATCGTCCAGGGCAGACTTGAGGAACACTGAAGCTTTCTTT	CASSYSLSSRADLRNTEAFF
-	TRBD1	TRBV11-3	TRBJ1-2	14	TGTGCCAGCAGTCACGGGACAGGATCCTATGGCTACACCTTC	CASSHGTGSYGYTF
-	-	TRBV7-6	TRBJ2-3	15	TGTGCCAGCAGCTTCGAGGGAGGAGGCACAGATACGCAGTATTTT	CASSFEGGGTDTQYF
-	-	TRBV19	TRBJ2-2	14	TGTGCCAGTAGTATAGGGTCGGACACCGGGGAGCTGTTTTTT	CASSIGSDTGELFF
-	-	TRBV19	TRBJ1-5	16	TGTGCCAGTAGTATAAGTAGCCAGGGAGGCAATCAGCCCCAGCATTTT	CASSISSQGGNQPQHF
-	-	TRBV6-7	TRBJ1-2	13	TGTGCCAGCAGTTTCCTGTCTAACTATGGCTACACCTTC	CASSFLSNYGYTF
few	-	TRBV2	TRBJ2-3	15	TGTGCCAGCAGTCAAGGACGAGTTAACACAGATACGCAGTATTTT	CASSQGRVNTDTQYF
few	-	TRBV1	TRBJ1-2	13	TGCGCCAGCAGCCAAGATCGGGGGAATGGCTACACCTTC	CASSQDRGNGYTF
-	-	TRBV19	TRBJ2-4	15	TGTGCCAGTAGGACGGTAGCTGGGGCCAAAAACATTCAGTACTTC	CASRTVAGAKNIQYF
few	TRBD1	TRBV9	TRBJ1-6	16	TGTGCCAGCAGCGTAGAGGGGACAGGATATAATTCACCCCTCCACTTT	CASSVEGTGYNSPLHF
few	TRBD2	TRBV6-7	TRBJ2-1	17	TGTGCCAGTAGTTCCGCGGGACTAGCTGGTGTCCCCAATGAGCAGTTCTTC	CASSSAGLAGVPNEQFF
-	-	TRBV28	TRBJ1-1	14	TGTGCCAGCAGTTTACTGGGGGGGGACACTGAAGCTTTCTTT	CASSLLGGDTEAFF
few	-	TRBV9	TRBJ1-6	17	TGTGCCAGCAGTTTAGGCTTAGGTGGGTACTCCTCCCCACCTCTCCACTTT	CASSLGLGGYSSPPLHF
-	-	TRBV28	TRBJ1-5	16	TGTGCCAGCAGTAGAGATACAGGGAATAGCAATCAGCCCCAGCATTTT	CASSRDTGNSNQPQHF
-	-	TRBV14	TRBJ1-2	14	TGTGCCAGCAGCCAAGATCCCGCAGTCTATGGCTACACCTTC	CASSQDPAVYGYTF
-	TRBD2	TRBV11-3	TRBJ2-1	14	TGTGCCAGCAGCTTTAACCTAGCGGGAGGCGAGCAGTTCTTC	CASSFNLAGGEQFF
few	-	TRBV6-8	TRBJ1-1	14	TGTGCCAGCAGGCCCCCCCAAGAGAACACTGAAGCTTTCTTT	CASRPPQENTEAFF
-	-	TRBV30	TRBJ1-6	15	TGTGCCTGGAGTGTTGGGGGAGAAGGAGGTTCACCCCTCCACTTT	CAWSVGGEGGSPLHF
-	TRBD1	TRBV30	TRBJ1-2	12	TGTGCCTGGTCGACAGGGAACTATGGCTATACCTTC	CAWSTGNYGYTF
few	-	TRBV4-1	TRBJ2-7	15	TGCGCCAGCAGCCAAGAAGTACGGGCCTCCTACGAGCAGTACTTC	CASSQEVRASYEQYF
few	TRBD1	TRBV9	TRBJ2-4	16	TGTGCCAGCGGGTGGGACAGTTCATTAGCCAAAAACATTCAGTACTTC	CASGWDSSLAKNIQYF
few	-	TRBV9	TRBJ2-7	15	TGTGCCAGCAGTGAAGCATCAGGGCCCCTAGGGGAGCAGTACTTC	CASSEASGPLGEQYF
-	-	TRBV19	TRBJ2-5	14	TGTGCCAGTAGTATAGACAGGGCCATGGGAGCCCAGTACTTC	CASSIDRAMGAQYF
-	-	TRBV9	TRBJ2-1	13	TGTGCCAGCAGTGATAGCTCGTACAATGAGCAGTTCTTC	CASSDSSYNEQFF
-	-	TRBV28	TRBJ1-2	14	TGTGCCAGCAGTTTTCGGACACCTAACTATGGCTACACCTTC	CASSFRTPNYGYTF
-	-	TRBV28	TRBJ1-2	15	TGTGTCAGCAGCGAAAGCCGGGACACAGCTAGAGGCTACACCTTC	CVSSESRDTARGYTF
few	TRBD1	TRBV28	TRBJ2-3	13	TGTGCCACACGGGACAGGGGTACAGATACGCAGTATTTT	CATRDRGTDTQYF
medium-sized	TRBD1	TRBV11-3	TRBJ1-1	15	TGTGCCAGCAGCTCCGGACAGGGGGGTAACACTGAAGCTTTCTTT	CASSSGQGGNTEAFF